This TCR beta chain comes out of a study of Graves' ophthalmopathy and Graves' hyperthyroidism. The CDR3 covers 15 residues. Germline lookup yields CDR1 SGHVS and CDR2 FQNEAQ. V shed 0 bases and J shed 1 base, with 6 bases lying between them. The study amplified TCR beta CDR3 regions using RNA transcripts. Investigators did first-round RT-PCR with HTBI primers, then second-round multiplex PCR. TCRdb re-derived calls from the multiplex PCR reads in MiXCR, one entry per CDR3 protein. The profile shows 230,000 or so distinct CDR3 sequences, 45% of them singletons. The chain recombines TRBV7-8 with TRBJ2-2; no clear D gene. Sequencing was performed on peripheral blood. The TCR sequence derives from an adult man with Graves' ophthalmopathy. This chain's CDR3 is CASSLAFGNTGELFF. CDR3 in DNA: TGTGCCAGCAGCTTAGCGTTCGGGAACACCGGGGAGCTGTTTTTT. Together with reference TRBV7-8 and TRBJ2-2, the CDR3 gives the full variable domain: GAGVSQSPRYKVAKRGQDVALRCDPISGHVSLFWYQQALGQGPEFLTYFQNEAQLDKSGLPSDRFFAERPEGSVSTLKIQRTQQEDSAVYLCASSLAFGNTGELFFGEGSRLTVL.